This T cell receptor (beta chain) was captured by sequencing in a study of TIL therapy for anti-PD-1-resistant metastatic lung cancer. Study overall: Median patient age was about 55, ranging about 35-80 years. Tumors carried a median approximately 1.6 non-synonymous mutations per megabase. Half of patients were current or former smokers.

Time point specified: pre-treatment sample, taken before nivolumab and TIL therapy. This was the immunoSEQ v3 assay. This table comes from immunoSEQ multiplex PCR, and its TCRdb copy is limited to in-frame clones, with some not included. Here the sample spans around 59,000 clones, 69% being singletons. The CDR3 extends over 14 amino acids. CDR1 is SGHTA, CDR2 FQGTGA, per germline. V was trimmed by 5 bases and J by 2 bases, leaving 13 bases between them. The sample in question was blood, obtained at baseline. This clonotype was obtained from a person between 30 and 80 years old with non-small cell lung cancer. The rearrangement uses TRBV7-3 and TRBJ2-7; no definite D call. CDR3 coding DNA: TGTGCCAGCAGCCTAAAAGACGGCCCCTACGAGCAGTACTTC. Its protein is CASSLKDGPYEQYF.